This T cell receptor beta chain was captured by sequencing in a study of shared clonotypes between healthy human individuals. Findings and caveats of the study: Sampling covered blood only; tissue repertoires likely differ. Sequencing depth was expected to affect clonotype sharing among donors.

A word on this clone: The antigen is undetermined.

Positively selected for CCR7, the CD45RO-negative cells used as naive CD8 cells excluded terminally differentiated effector memory CD45RA+ cells. TCRdb keeps only in-frame clones here, not all; method: immunoSEQ multiplex PCR. Altogether fewer than 700,000 clones are present, roughly 96% being singletons, with the ten largest covering about 0.11%. The V gene end was trimmed by 3 bases and the J gene end by 0 bases; junction bases not matched to a gene: 5. The germline V gene has CDR1 SGHTS and CDR2 YDEGEE. The CDR3 contains 15 residues. The V gene is TRBV5-8, the J gene TRBJ1-1; 7 bases line up with TRBD1. Sequenced material: naive CD8+ T cells sorted from blood. The receptor comes from a woman in her 30s in good health. The CDR3 region has the DNA TGTGCCAGCAGCTACCTACAGGGGTTGAACACTGAAGCTTTCTTT. Translated, it gives CASSYLQGLNTEAFF.